Listed below are T cell receptor beta chains from one sample, sequenced in a study of CD8 T cells in Susac syndrome. TCRdb recomputed calls from the immunoSEQ multiplex PCR reads with MiXCR, one row per CDR3 protein. The sample holds some 120,000 distinct CDR3 sequences, less than 95% seen once. The sample comprised CD4+ T cells from PBMCs. The receptors come from a human donor with multiple sclerosis. Each CDR3 is given with its conserved first and last residue. A D gene is named only where the DNA matches it firmly. Some rows mark clone size as missing; the rest say once, few, many or name a class of expanded clone.

>TRBV10-3|TRBJ1-2|-|-
CAIKRDTDLLGYTF
TGTGCCATCAAGAGGGACACCGACCTCCTAGGCTACACCTTC
>TRBV19|TRBJ2-2|-|-
CASRSISGVPTGELFF
TGTGCCAGTAGAAGTATATCAGGGGTACCCACCGGGGAGCTGTTTTTT
>TRBV7-2|TRBJ1-6|-|-
CASSLDPPGSNSPLHF
TGTGCCAGCAGCTTAGACCCTCCGGGTAGTAATTCACCCCTCCACTTT
>TRBV6-5|TRBJ2-7|-|-
CASSTGTSNEQYF
TGTGCCAGCAGCACCGGGACAAGTAACGAGCAGTACTTC
>TRBV6-2/TRBV6-3|TRBJ2-7|-|-
CASTTVSYEQYF
TGTGCCAGCACCACGGTATCCTACGAGCAGTACTTC
>TRBV4-2|TRBJ1-2|-|-
CASSQVGGELNGYTF
TGTGCCAGCAGCCAAGTTGGGGGGGAGCTAAATGGCTACACCTTC
>TRBV25-1|TRBJ1-4|-|-
CASSAVKPNEKLFF
TGTGCCAGCAGTGCGGTCAAACCTAATGAAAAACTGTTTTTT
>TRBV25-1|TRBJ2-7|-|-
CASSELRQNSYEQYF
TGTGCCAGCAGTGAACTTCGTCAGAACTCCTACGAGCAGTACTTC
>TRBV19|TRBJ2-7|TRBD1|-
CASSIRDRGYEQYF
TGTGCCAGTAGTATTAGGGACAGGGGATACGAGCAGTACTTC
>TRBV7-2|TRBJ2-5|-|-
CASSLGDPWYQETQYF
TGTGCCAGCAGCTTGGGAGATCCCTGGTACCAAGAGACCCAGTACTTC
>TRBV28|TRBJ1-5|-|-
CASSLSPDNQPQHF
TGTGCCAGCAGTTTGTCACCGGACAATCAGCCCCAGCATTTT
>TRBV6-5|TRBJ2-1|-|-
CASSYSSAGGYEQFF
TGTGCCAGCAGTTACTCGTCAGCGGGCGGGTATGAGCAGTTCTTC
>TRBV5-6|TRBJ1-6|TRBD1|-
CASSLPRQGWNSPLHF
TGTGCCAGCAGCTTGCCGCGACAGGGTTGGAATTCACCCCTCCACTTT
>TRBV11-2|TRBJ2-2|-|-
CASSLGPSDTGELFF
TGTGCCAGCAGCTTAGGTCCTAGTGACACCGGGGAGCTGTTTTTT
>TRBV6-2/TRBV6-3|TRBJ1-1|-|-
CATSRPNTEAFF
TGTGCCACCTCACGTCCTAACACTGAAGCTTTCTTT
>TRBV5-1|TRBJ2-5|TRBD1|-
CASSSLTGQETQYF
TGCGCCAGCAGCTCTCTGACAGGGCAAGAGACCCAGTACTTC
>TRBV30|TRBJ2-4|TRBD1|-
CAGGQPLAKNIQYF
TGTGCCGGGGGACAGCCTTTAGCCAAAAACATTCAGTACTTC
>TRBV6-2/TRBV6-3|TRBJ1-5|-|few
CASSYPGQPQHF
TGTGCCAGCAGTTATCCGGGTCAGCCCCAGCATTTT
>TRBV5-1|TRBJ2-3|-|once
CASSPGVLGTDTQYF
TGCGCCAGCAGCCCGGGTGTCCTCGGGACAGATACGCAGTATTTT
>TRBV7-2|TRBJ2-7|TRBD2|-
CASTYTSVTYEQYF
TGTGCCAGCACCTACACTAGCGTAACCTACGAGCAGTACTTC
>TRBV25-1|TRBJ1-1|-|-
CASRPRQLNTEAFF
TGTGCCAGCAGACCTCGGCAATTAAACACTGAAGCTTTCTTT
>TRBV3-1|TRBJ2-7|-|-
CASSSHGSTGEQYF
TGTGCCAGCAGCTCTCATGGGAGTACGGGCGAGCAGTACTTC
>TRBV14|TRBJ1-2|-|-
CASSQSMGALSYGYTF
TGTGCCAGCAGCCAAAGCATGGGGGCGTTGAGCTATGGCTACACCTTC
>TRBV5-1|TRBJ1-1|-|-
CASSPTDGLGTEAFF
TGCGCCAGCAGCCCAACGGACGGTCTGGGAACTGAAGCTTTCTTT
>TRBV2|TRBJ2-5|-|-
CASSQDGQETQYF
TGTGCCAGCAGCCAAGATGGGCAAGAGACCCAGTACTTC
>TRBV3-1|TRBJ1-1|-|-
CASSQVGMNTEAFF
TGTGCCAGCAGCCAAGTCGGTATGAACACTGAAGCTTTCTTT
>TRBV12-3/TRBV12-4|TRBJ1-1|TRBD1|-
CATSDRAVTEAFF
TGTGCCACATCGGACAGGGCCGTCACTGAAGCTTTCTTT
>TRBV20-1|TRBJ1-5|TRBD1|-
CSARAQGTGDYNQPQHF
TGCAGTGCTAGGGCACAAGGGACAGGGGATTACAATCAGCCCCAGCATTTT
>TRBV12-3/TRBV12-4|TRBJ2-5|-|-
CASSLSNSQGGTQYF
TGTGCCAGCAGCTTGTCTAATTCCCAAGGTGGGACCCAGTACTTC
>TRBV4-3|TRBJ1-2|-|once
CASSHNGVNYGYTF
TGCGCCAGCAGCCACAATGGCGTGAACTATGGCTACACCTTC
>TRBV6-5|TRBJ2-2|TRBD2|-
CASSFWSGGFNTGELFF
TGTGCCAGCAGCTTCTGGAGCGGGGGCTTTAACACCGGGGAGCTGTTTTTT
>TRBV19|TRBJ1-5|-|-
CASSNRVGGQPQHF
TGTGCCAGTAGTAACAGGGTAGGTGGTCAGCCCCAGCATTTT
>TRBV29-1|TRBJ1-2|TRBD1|-
CSAAGTGSGTF
TGCAGCGCAGCCGGGACAGGGTCAGGTACCTTC
>TRBV30|TRBJ1-1|-|-
CAWSPRGKNTEAFF
TGTGCCTGGAGTCCCAGGGGAAAGAACACTGAAGCTTTCTTT
>TRBV3-1|TRBJ2-3|-|-
CASSQGAAQYF
TGTGCCAGCAGCCAGGGGGCGGCGCAGTATTTT
>TRBV12-3/TRBV12-4|TRBJ2-5|-|-
CASGRDKSQETQYF
TGTGCCAGCGGCCGGGACAAGTCCCAAGAGACCCAGTACTTC
>TRBV27|TRBJ1-1|TRBD1|-
CASSSTGSTEAFF
TGTGCCAGCAGTTCGACAGGGAGCACTGAAGCTTTCTTT
>TRBV27|TRBJ2-3|-|-
CASSLGRVSTDTQYF
TGTGCCAGCAGTTTAGGGCGGGTTAGCACAGATACGCAGTATTTT
>TRBV27|TRBJ1-1|-|once
CATYGTMKAFF
TGTGCCACCTATGGGACAATGAAGGCTTTCTTT
>TRBV7-9|TRBJ1-4|-|-
CASSHRTGGGTNEKLFF
TGTGCCAGCAGCCATCGCACCGGGGGTGGAACTAATGAAAAACTGTTTTTT
>TRBV29-1|TRBJ1-2|-|-
CSVVGGNYGYTF
TGCAGCGTTGTTGGAGGCAACTATGGCTACACCTTC
>TRBV3-1|TRBJ2-1|TRBD2|-
CASSRLSGAAYNEQFF
TGTGCCAGCAGCCGACTTAGCGGGGCGGCCTACAATGAGCAGTTCTTC
>TRBV29-1|TRBJ2-6|-|-
CSVDVSGANVLTF
TGCAGCGTTGACGTCTCTGGGGCCAACGTCCTGACTTTC
>TRBV27|TRBJ2-1|TRBD2|-
CASSPGGLAGGRSSYNEQFF
TGTGCCAGCAGCCCAGGGGGGCTAGCGGGGGGCCGGAGCTCCTACAATGAGCAGTTCTTC